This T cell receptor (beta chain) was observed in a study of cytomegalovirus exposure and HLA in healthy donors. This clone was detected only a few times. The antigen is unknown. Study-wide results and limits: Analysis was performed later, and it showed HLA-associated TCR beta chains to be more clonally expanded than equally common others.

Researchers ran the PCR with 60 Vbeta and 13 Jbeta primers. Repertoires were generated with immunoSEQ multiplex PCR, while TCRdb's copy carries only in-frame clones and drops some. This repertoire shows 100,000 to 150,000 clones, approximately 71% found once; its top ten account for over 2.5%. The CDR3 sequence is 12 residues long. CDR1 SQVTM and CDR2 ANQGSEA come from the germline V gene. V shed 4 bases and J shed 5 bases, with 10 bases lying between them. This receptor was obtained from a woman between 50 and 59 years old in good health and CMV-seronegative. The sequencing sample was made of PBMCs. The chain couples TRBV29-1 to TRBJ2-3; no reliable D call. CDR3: CSVGHFLDTQYF. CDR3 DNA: TGCAGCGTTGGGCATTTCCTAGATACGCAGTATTTT.